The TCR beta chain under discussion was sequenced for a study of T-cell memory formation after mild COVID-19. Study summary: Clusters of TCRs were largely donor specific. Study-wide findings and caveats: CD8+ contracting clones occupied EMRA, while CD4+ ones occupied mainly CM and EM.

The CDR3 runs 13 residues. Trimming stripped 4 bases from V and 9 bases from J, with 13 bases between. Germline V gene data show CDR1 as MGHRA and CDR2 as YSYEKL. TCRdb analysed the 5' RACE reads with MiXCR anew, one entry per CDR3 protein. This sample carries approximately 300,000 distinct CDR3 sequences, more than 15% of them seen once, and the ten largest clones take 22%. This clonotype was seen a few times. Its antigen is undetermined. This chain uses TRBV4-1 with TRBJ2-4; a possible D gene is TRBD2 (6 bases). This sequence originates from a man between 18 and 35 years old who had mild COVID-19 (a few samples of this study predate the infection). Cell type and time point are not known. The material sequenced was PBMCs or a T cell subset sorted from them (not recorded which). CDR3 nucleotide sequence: TGCGCCAGCAGCCCCCAGGAGGGAAGCATTCAGTACTTC. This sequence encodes CASSPQEGSIQYF.